The source of this T cell receptor (beta chain) is a study of blood T cells in healthy people across ages. Worth noting for this clonotype: Antigen unknown.

The V gene's germline CDR1 is SEHNR and CDR2 FQNEAQ (reference sequence). The V and J ends lost 1 base and 7 bases respectively, with 7 bases between them. The CDR3 has 12 residues. A second PCR of roughly 7 to 11 cycles used a sample-barcoded 5' primer and a J-beta primer mix. MiXCR, run by TCRdb on the 5' RACE reads, gives a single entry per CDR3 protein. This table has roughly 1,800,000 distinct CDR3 sequences, 49% appearing once. Points from the study as a whole: Older age went with lower TCR beta diversity per million T cells, in a roughly linear way.

V is TRBV7-9 and J is TRBJ1-1; D gene uncertain. The receptor was isolated from a woman between 35 and 50 years old in good health. Material for sequencing was blood. CDR3 DNA sequence: TGTGCCAGCAGCTTAGTTTCGGTTGAAGCTTTCTTT. Translated, it gives CASSLVSVEAFF.